One sample yielded the 7 T cell receptor beta chains listed below, sequenced in a study of blood T cell repertoires in COVID-19. The data were produced by immunoSEQ multiplex PCR, yet TCRdb's version contains in-frame clones alone and is incomplete. The sample includes roughly 230,000 clones, around four fifths of them seen just once. The sequencing input was peripheral blood. All receptors come from a woman of 80 years or more with COVID-19, enrolled during active disease.

This clone was seen a handful of times. The rearrangement joins TRBV5-1 to TRBJ2-7, with a weak D call TRBD1 (6 bases). This CDR3 is built from 13 residues. Germline CDR1 is SGHRS and CDR2 is YFSETQ. V dropped 0 bases and J dropped 4 bases, with 8 bases sitting between them. The CDR3 DNA reads as TGCGCCAGCAGCTTGGCCGGGACATACGAGCAGTACTTC. Translation: CASSLAGTYEQYF.

Points on this clone: The same CDR3 arises from other DNA sequences in this sample as well. The chain couples TRBV5-1 to TRBJ2-3; TRBD2 aligns across 10 bases. V lost 2 bases, J lost 3 bases, and 6 bases stayed unmatched. Germline CDR1 SGHRS, CDR2 YFSETQ. The CDR3 length is 16 residues. In DNA form, the CDR3 reads TGCGCCAGCAGCTTAGCGGGGGGGCCAGGAACAGATACGCAGTATTTT. Translation gives CASSLAGGPGTDTQYF.

This clone was detected only once. The V and J genes are TRBV18 and TRBJ2-1, with TRBD2 matching over 7 bases. Per germline, CDR1 KGHSH and CDR2 LQKENI. After removal of 2 bases from V and 4 bases from J, the junction contained 2 bases not matched to a gene. The CDR3 is made up of 14 amino acids. The CDR3 DNA sequence: TGTGCCAGCTCACCAACTAGCGAGTACAATGAGCAGTTCTTC. This sequence encodes CASSPTSEYNEQFF. Full variable domain (outside the CDR3, taken from reference TRBV18 and TRBJ2-1): NAGVMQNPRHLVRRRGQEARLRCSPMKGHSHVYWYRQLPEEGLKFMVYLQKENIIDESGMPKERFSAEFPKEGPSILRIQQVVRGDSAAYFCASSPTSEYNEQFFGPGTRLTVL.

The chain combines TRBV7-2 with TRBJ1-3, with TRBD1 matching 7 bases. The germline V gene encodes CDR1 SGHTA and CDR2 FQGNSA. This CDR3 region has 17 residues. The V segment lost 2 bases and the J segment 1 base; nucleotides outside the gene matches: 8. CDR3: CASSLSPRQGSGNTIYF. In DNA, the CDR3 is TGTGCCAGCAGCTTATCCCCGCGACAGGGATCTGGAAACACCATATATTTT.

The chain carries TRBV5-1 and TRBJ1-1; D might be TRBD1 (6 bases). V lost 6 bases and J lost 0, with 12 bases in between. The length of the CDR3 is 14 residues. Germline lookup yields CDR1 SGHRS and CDR2 YFSETQ. CDR3 sequence reads: CASTQGTMNTEAFF. Here the CDR3 DNA reads TGCGCCAGCACCCAGGGGACCATGAACACTGAAGCTTTCTTT.

CDR3 in amino acids: CASSPGLAGAPVETQYF. The CDR3 DNA reads as TGTGCCAGCAGCCCGGGACTAGCGGGGGCCCCCGTTGAGACCCAGTACTTC. The chain is built from TRBV5-4 and TRBJ2-5; 14 bases map to TRBD2. CDR1 SGHNT and CDR2 YYREEE come from the germline V gene (reference sequence). CDR3 length equals 17 residues. V shed 4 bases, J shed 5 bases, and the junction held 10 bases outside the gene matches.

The chain uses TRBV6-5 and TRBJ1-2; 7 nucleotides agree with TRBD1. V lost 2 bases, J lost 4 bases, and 4 bases stayed unmatched. Looked up from germline, CDR1 is MNHEY and CDR2 is SVGAGI. CDR3 length: 14 amino acids. DNA of the CDR3: TGTGCCAGCAGTTACGCGGGACAGATCTATGGCTACACCTTC. Its translation: CASSYAGQIYGYTF.